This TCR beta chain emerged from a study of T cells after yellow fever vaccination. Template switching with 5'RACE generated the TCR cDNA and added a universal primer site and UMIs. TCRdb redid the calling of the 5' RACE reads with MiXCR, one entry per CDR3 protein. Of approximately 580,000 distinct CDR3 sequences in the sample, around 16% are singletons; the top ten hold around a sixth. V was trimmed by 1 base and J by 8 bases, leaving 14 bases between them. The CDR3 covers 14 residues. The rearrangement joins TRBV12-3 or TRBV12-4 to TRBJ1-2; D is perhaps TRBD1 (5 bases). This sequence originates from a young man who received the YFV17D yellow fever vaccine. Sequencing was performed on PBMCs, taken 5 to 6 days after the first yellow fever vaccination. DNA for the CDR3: TGTGCCAGCAGTTTAGGGGCAGGGAGAGGGGGCTACACCTTC. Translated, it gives CASSLGAGRGGYTF.